These 29 T cell receptor beta chains were sequenced from one sample in a study of control samples from healthy donors and cancer patients. The repertoire was sequenced with immunoSEQ multiplex PCR; TCRdb's copy has only in-frame clones and lacks some. The repertoire holds 160,000 or so clones, with nearly 95% as singletons. The specimen was blood. All receptors derive from a middle-aged man in good health.

The V call is TRBV29-1, the J call TRBJ2-6; 9 nucleotides agree with TRBD1. The germline gives CDR1 SQVTM, CDR2 ANQGSEA. The CDR3 is 16 residues long. After removal of 1 base from V and 2 bases from J, the junction contained 3 bases not matched to a gene. The CDR3 DNA reads TGCAGCGTTGAAGGGACAGGGGTTGCTGGGGCCAACGTCCTGACTTTC. This codes for CSVEGTGVAGANVLTF.

The chain joins TRBV27 to TRBJ1-2; no clear D gene. CDR1 MNHEY and CDR2 SMNVEV come from the germline V gene (reference sequence). The V gene lost 0 bases and the J gene lost 7 bases, with 15 bases spanning the gap. This CDR3 is 15 amino acids long. Here the CDR3 reads CASSLSFGGFRGYTF. The CDR3 coding sequence is TGTGCCAGCAGTTTATCATTTGGAGGGTTCCGTGGCTACACCTTC.

This rearrangement joins TRBV5-1 to TRBJ2-1; 12 bases agree with TRBD2. V lost 4 bases to trimming and J lost 0 bases; unmatched junction nucleotides: 2. This CDR3 has 16 residues. From germline, CDR1 is SGHRS and CDR2 YFSETQ. This CDR3 reads CASSGLAGSSYNEQFF. For the CDR3, the DNA is TGCGCCAGCAGCGGACTAGCGGGGAGCTCCTACAATGAGCAGTTCTTC.

The gene calls are TRBV5-1 and TRBJ2-1; D remains unclear. The germline gives CDR1 SGHRS, CDR2 YFSETQ. With 4 bases removed from V and 2 bases from J, the gap between germline ends came to 13 bases. The CDR3 consists of 15 residues. For the CDR3, the DNA is TGCGCCAGCAGCCGAAGCGCCATTCCCTACAATGAGCAGTTCTTC. As protein: CASSRSAIPYNEQFF. Using reference TRBV5-1 and TRBJ2-1 for the parts outside the CDR3, the full variable domain is KAGVTQTPRYLIKTRGQQVTLSCSPISGHRSVSWYQQTPGQGLQFLFEYFSETQRNKGNFPGRFSGRQFSNSRSEMNVSTLELGDSALYLCASSRSAIPYNEQFFGPGTRLTVL.

The gene calls are TRBV7-5 and TRBJ1-4; the D segment call TRBD1 is taken from the table without a DNA check. TRBV7-5 is a recognized pseudogene. The CDR3 extends over 15 amino acids. CDR3 amino acids: CARSWDRGVNEKLFF. The CDR3 DNA follows: TGTGCCAGAAGCTGGGACAGGGGGGTTAATGAAAAACTGTTTTTT.

CDR3 sequence (DNA): TGTGCCAGCTCACCAGGGGGGGACAGTGAAGCTTTCTTT. Protein sequence: CASSPGGDSEAFF. This chain links TRBV18 with TRBJ1-1; the match to TRBD1 covers 7 bases. CDR3 length equals 13 residues. Trimming cost V 2 bases and J 7 bases; bases outside gene matches: 4. CDR1 is KGHSH and CDR2 is LQKENI in the germline V gene.

This clone was seen a few times. The chain couples TRBV11-3 to TRBJ2-2; 9 bases align to TRBD1. Germline V gene lookup returns CDR1 SGHNT and CDR2 YENEEA. The CDR3 sequence is 16 residues long. J was trimmed by 4 bases and V by 5 bases; bases with no gene match: 8. The CDR3 region has the DNA TGTGCCAGCAGCAAAATACCGGGACAGGGCACCGGGGAGCTGTTTTTT. Encoded protein: CASSKIPGQGTGELFF. Variable domain in full (rest from reference TRBV11-3 and TRBJ2-2): EAGVVQSPRYKIIEKKQPVAFWCNPISGHNTLYWYLQNLGQGPELLIRYENEEAVDDSQLPKDRFSAERLKGVDSTLKIQPAELGDSAVYLCASSKIPGQGTGELFFGEGSRLTVL.

The rearrangement joins TRBV19 to TRBJ2-3; TRBD2 matches 10 bases. From germline, CDR1 is LNHDA and CDR2 SQIVND (reference sequence). This CDR3 region has 17 residues. Trimming cost V 6 bases and J 1 base; bases outside gene matches: 10. The CDR3 bases are TGTGCCAGTAGGGAAAGCGGGAGGGCCGGGGGCACAGATACGCAGTATTTT. Protein: CASRESGRAGGTDTQYF.

J is TRBJ2-1 and V is TRBV9; 9 nucleotides line up with TRBD2. This CDR3 has 15 residues. CDR1 is SGDLS and CDR2 is YYNGEE in the germline V gene. V trimming: 0 bases; J trimming: 8 bases; junction bases outside the gene matches: 6. For the CDR3, the DNA is TGTGCCAGCAGCGTAGATAGCGGGAGAAGGTATGAGCAGTTCTTC. The encoded protein is CASSVDSGRRYEQFF. Together with reference TRBV9 and TRBJ2-1, the CDR3 gives the full variable domain: DSGVTQTPKHLITATGQRVTLRCSPRSGDLSVYWYQQSLDQGLQFLIQYYNGEERAKGNILERFSAQQFPDLHSELNLSSLELGDSALYFCASSVDSGRRYEQFFGPGTRLTVL.

The chain links TRBV6-6 to TRBJ1-1, with 9 bases that match TRBD1. Germline CDR1 reads MNHNY; CDR2 reads SVGAGI (reference sequence). The CDR3 covers 14 residues. Germline trimming cut 9 bases from V and 2 bases from J; bases unmatched to any gene: 7. The CDR3 loop is CASFWTGDNTEAFF. CDR3 bases: TGTGCCAGTTTTTGGACAGGGGATAACACTGAAGCTTTCTTT.

The chain combines TRBV20-1 with TRBJ2-7; the D gene is possibly TRBD1 (5 bases). This CDR3 is 10 amino acids long. CDR1 is DFQATT and CDR2 is SNEGSKA in the germline V gene (reference sequence). V was shortened by 8 bases and J by 5 bases, with 10 bases between the two germline ends. CDR3 region: CSPTAHEQYF. CDR3 nucleotide sequence: TGCAGTCCGACAGCCCACGAGCAGTACTTC.

The chain combines TRBV19 with TRBJ1-4, with no clear D. Trimming removed 3 bases at V and 0 bases at J, with 11 bases between. The CDR3 length is 16 residues. Germline CDR1 reads LNHDA; CDR2 reads SQIVND (reference sequence). The CDR3 coding sequence is TGTGCCAGTAGTATTCAGGTCCCTGCAACTAATGAAAAACTGTTTTTT. Translated: CASSIQVPATNEKLFF.

This chain's CDR3 is CASSLGNRPYEQYF. The CDR3 bases are TGTGCCAGCAGTTTGGGGAACCGCCCCTACGAGCAGTACTTC. The V gene is TRBV27, the J gene TRBJ2-7; D call uncertain. Trimming removed 3 bases at V and 2 bases at J, with 11 bases between. Germline-derived CDR1 and CDR2 are MNHEY and SMNVEV (reference sequence). CDR3 length: 14 residues.

CDR3 bases: TGTGCCTGGAGTCCCTTACGTGGACGCGAAAAACTGTTTTTT. Amino acid sequence: CAWSPLRGREKLFF. The gene calls are TRBV30 and TRBJ1-4; D gene ambiguous. Germline assignment: CDR1 GTSNPN and CDR2 SVGIG (reference sequence). This CDR3 has 14 residues. Trimming cost V 2 bases and J 8 bases, with 15 bases left between them. The full variable domain, in which reference TRBV30 and TRBJ1-4 provide the parts outside the CDR3, is SQTIHQWPATLVQPVGSPLSLECTVEGTSNPNLYWYRQAAGRGLQLLFYSVGIGQISSEVPQNLSASRPQDRQFILSSKKLLLSDSGFYLCAWSPLRGREKLFFGSGTQLSVL.

V gene TRBV9 combines with J gene TRBJ1-2, with D unresolved. Trimming left V 0 bases short and J 4 bases short, with 10 bases between. The CDR3 contains 14 residues. CDR1 is SGDLS and CDR2 is YYNGEE in the germline V gene. The chain's CDR3 is CASSVVKAPYGYTF. The DNA for the CDR3 is TGTGCCAGCAGCGTAGTCAAAGCTCCCTATGGCTACACCTTC.

The chain joins TRBV2 to TRBJ2-5; maybe TRBD1 (5 bases). The V end was cut by 7 bases, the J end by 2 bases, with 11 bases between. In germline, CDR1 is SNHLY, CDR2 FYNNEI. The CDR3 totals 13 residues. The CDR3, as DNA: TGTGCCAGCAATCAGGCAGGGCAAGAGACCCAGTACTTC. This translates into CASNQAGQETQYF.

This chain links TRBV19 with TRBJ2-1; 14 positions agree with TRBD2. CDR1 LNHDA and CDR2 SQIVND come from the germline V gene (reference sequence). The CDR3 has 17 residues. Germline trimming cut 6 bases from V and 10 bases from J; bases unmatched to any gene: 14. CDR3 sequence: CASRIPGLAGDGQEQFF. CDR3 bases: TGTGCCAGTAGGATACCGGGACTAGCGGGAGACGGGCAAGAGCAGTTCTTC.

This clone was seen once. The chain links TRBV6-5 to TRBJ1-1, with unresolved D. The CDR3 length is 15 residues. V lost 8 bases to trimming and J lost 3 bases, with 19 bases between them. Germline lookup yields CDR1 MNHEY and CDR2 SVGAGI. In nucleotides, the CDR3 is TGTGCCAGCTCCCCCTGGCCCTCCGGGTACACTGAAGCTTTCTTT. Translation gives CASSPWPSGYTEAFF.

The rearrangement links TRBV28 to TRBJ1-2; D ambiguous. Germline V gives CDR1 MDHEN, CDR2 SYDVKM. Trimming took 7 bases from V and 0 from J, leaving 12 bases between them. The CDR3 length is 14 residues. The CDR3 reads CASTQTATNYGYTF. The CDR3 nucleotides are TGTGCCAGCACCCAGACGGCCACTAACTATGGCTACACCTTC.

V is TRBV5-4 and J is TRBJ1-2, with 7 bases aligning to TRBD1. Germline CDR1 and CDR2: SGHNT and YYREEE (reference sequence). The ends lost 0 bases at V and 4 bases at J; junction bases unmatched: 6. The CDR3 is 15 residues long. The CDR3 reads CASSLVARGTYGYTF. The CDR3 coding sequence is TGTGCCAGCAGCTTGGTGGCCAGGGGGACCTATGGCTACACCTTC.

The rearrangement links TRBV7-3 to TRBJ1-1, with a weak D call TRBD1 (6 bases). Germline V CDR1 and CDR2: SGHTA, FQGTGA. The CDR3 has 14 residues. The ends were cut back, 2 bases at V and 3 bases at J, with 10 bases in the middle. The CDR3, as DNA: TGTGCCAGCAGCTTAGCACAGGGAGACACTGAAGCTTTCTTT. Protein: CASSLAQGDTEAFF.

This rearrangement joins TRBV5-1 to TRBJ2-7, with 11 bases lining up with TRBD2. CDR1 is SGHRS and CDR2 is YFSETQ in the germline V gene. The CDR3 is 16 residues long. Losses at the gene ends were 4 bases for V and 1 base for J; bases not matched to a gene: 7. The DNA for the CDR3 is TGCGCCAGCAGCCAAAAAGGGACTAGCGGATCCTACGAGCAGTACTTC. This codes for CASSQKGTSGSYEQYF. The variable domain in full, with the rest retrieved from reference TRBV5-1 and TRBJ2-7, is KAGVTQTPRYLIKTRGQQVTLSCSPISGHRSVSWYQQTPGQGLQFLFEYFSETQRNKGNFPGRFSGRQFSNSRSEMNVSTLELGDSALYLCASSQKGTSGSYEQYFGPGTRLTVT.

The rearrangement joins TRBV30 to TRBJ2-5, with D unresolved. Between the trimmed V and J ends, which lost 3 bases and 5 bases, there was a span of 10 bases. This CDR3 comprises 12 residues. Germline values: CDR1 GTSNPN, CDR2 SVGIG (reference sequence). The CDR3 nucleotides are TGTGCCTGGAGACCAGATCACGAGACCCAGTACTTC. The encoded protein is CAWRPDHETQYF.

The V call is TRBV29-1, the J call TRBJ2-7; D may be TRBD2 (5 bases). The germline V gene has CDR1 SQVTM and CDR2 ANQGSEA. V dropped 4 bases and J dropped 2 bases, with 6 bases sitting between them. The CDR3 length is 11 residues. The CDR3, as DNA: TGCAGCGTTGGAGGGACCTACGAGCAGTACTTC. Its protein is CSVGGTYEQYF.

The CDR3 coding sequence is TGTGCCAGCAGTTCCCGTGGGACAGGGAACTATGGCTACACCTTC. It translates to CASSSRGTGNYGYTF. The chain recombines TRBV28 with TRBJ1-2; TRBD1 aligns across 9 bases. This CDR3 has 15 amino acids. The V gene end was trimmed by 4 bases and the J gene end by 2 bases; junction bases not matched to a gene: 5. Germline CDR1 MDHEN, CDR2 SYDVKM.

The chain couples TRBV7-9 to TRBJ1-4; possibly TRBD1 for D (5 bases). CDR3 length: 15 residues. Germline CDR1 reads SEHNR; CDR2 reads FQNEAQ (reference sequence). With 0 bases removed from V and 3 bases from J, the gap between germline ends came to 8 bases. The CDR3 DNA is TGTGCCAGCAGCTTAGCGGGGCGGGCTAATGAAAAACTGTTTTTT. This sequence encodes CASSLAGRANEKLFF.

This clone was recorded only once. The chain carries TRBV28 and TRBJ1-2; D ambiguous. CDR3 length equals 10 residues. Trimming removed 3 bases at V and 8 bases at J, with 4 bases between. CDR1 is MDHEN and CDR2 is SYDVKM in the germline V gene. Written as DNA, the CDR3 is TGTGCCAGCAGTTTGGAAGGCTACACCTTC. Its translation: CASSLEGYTF.

This chain links TRBV24-1 with TRBJ2-7, with TRBD2 identical over 8 bases. The CDR3 is made up of 14 amino acids. Germline assignment: CDR1 KGHDR and CDR2 SFDVKD. The trim removed 4 bases at V and 3 bases at J, leaving 4 bases unmatched. This chain's CDR3 is CATSEAGTSYEQYF. The CDR3, as DNA: TGTGCCACCAGTGAGGCCGGGACTAGCTACGAGCAGTACTTC.

The chain recombines TRBV5-1 with TRBJ2-3; 8 nucleotides line up with TRBD2. The CDR3 has 16 residues. J was trimmed by 0 bases and V by 2 bases; bases with no gene match: 5. From germline, CDR1 is SGHRS and CDR2 YFSETQ. For the CDR3, the DNA is TGCGCCAGCAGCTTCTTAGCGGGGCTGAGCACAGATACGCAGTATTTT. Its translation: CASSFLAGLSTDTQYF.